This is a list of T cell receptor beta chains from one sample in a study of CD4 and CD8 cells across lung adenocarcinoma regions. TCRdb itself ran the PCR reads through MiXCR, one entry per CDR3 protein. The sample carries about 1,900 distinct CDR3 sequences, 40% to 55% recorded once. Sequenced input: CD4+ T cells from the center of a lung tumor. The receptor set was obtained from a female donor with lung adenocarcinoma. The CD4 and CD8 labels of this study may be unreliable. Each CDR3 is given with its conserved first and last residue. The D gene is left open where the match is weak. Size is omitted from some rows. Given values are once, few, many or a class for expanded clones.

size: few; V: TRBV6-1; D: TRBD1; J: TRBJ1-2; DNA: TGTGCCAGCAGTCGGGACAGGGGGAACTATGGCTACACCTTC; CDR3: CASSRDRGNYGYTF
size: few; V: TRBV6-1; D: -; J: TRBJ1-5; DNA: TGTGCCAGCAGTCCGGACAGTGATCAGCCCCAGCATTTT; CDR3: CASSPDSDQPQHF
size: once; V: TRBV6-1; D: TRBD2; J: TRBJ2-5; DNA: TGTGCCAGCAGTGATAGCGGGAGTGAGACCCAGTACTTC; CDR3: CASSDSGSETQYF
size: medium-sized; V: TRBV6-1; D: TRBD2; J: TRBJ2-1; DNA: TGTGCCACGGGGGTAGCGGGTTCCTACAATGAGCAGTTCTTC; CDR3: CATGVAGSYNEQFF
size: -; V: TRBV6-8; D: -; J: TRBJ2-5; DNA: TGTGCCAGCAGTGGGATGGACAGTGGGTGGGAGACCCAGTACTTC; CDR3: CASSGMDSGWETQYF
size: -; V: TRBV6-5; D: TRBD1; J: TRBJ2-2; DNA: TGTGTCAGCAGTTTATCACAGGGGAGAGGAAAGGCCGGGGAGCTGTTTTTT; CDR3: CVSSLSQGRGKAGELFF
size: few; V: TRBV6-5; D: -; J: TRBJ2-3; DNA: TGTGCCAGCAGTCTACCCGAGATTGCGCAGTATTTT; CDR3: CASSLPEIAQYF
size: large; V: TRBV7-6; D: -; J: TRBJ2-3; DNA: TGTGCCAGCAGCTTAGCGTTCAGCACAGATACGCAGTATTTT; CDR3: CASSLAFSTDTQYF
size: few; V: TRBV6-1; D: -; J: TRBJ1-5; DNA: TGTGCCAGCAGTCCCCTAAGGGATCAGCCCCAGCATTTT; CDR3: CASSPLRDQPQHF
size: -; V: TRBV6-5; D: TRBD1; J: TRBJ1-6; DNA: TGTGCCAGCAGTTACTCGATCCCGGGACAGACGTATAATTCACCCCTCCACTTT; CDR3: CASSYSIPGQTYNSPLHF
size: few; V: TRBV10-1; D: -; J: TRBJ2-7; DNA: TGCGCCAGCAGTGAGTCGGCGGGCTCAGAGCAGTACTTC; CDR3: CASSESAGSEQYF
size: -; V: TRBV9; D: -; J: TRBJ1-2; DNA: TGTGCCAGCAGCGGAGAGGGAAGGGTAGGACTTAACTATGGCTACACCTTC; CDR3: CASSGEGRVGLNYGYTF
size: -; V: TRBV11-2; D: TRBD1; J: TRBJ2-5; DNA: TGTGCCAGCAGCTCCCAGACAGGGATGGGGGAGACCCAGTACTTC; CDR3: CASSSQTGMGETQYF
size: few; V: TRBV12-3/TRBV12-4; D: TRBD2; J: TRBJ2-1; DNA: TGTGCCAGCAGTGAGGTAGCGGGAGGCCTAGGGGATGAGCAGTTCTTC; CDR3: CASSEVAGGLGDEQFF
size: few; V: TRBV4-1; D: TRBD2; J: TRBJ2-3; DNA: TGCGCCAGCAGCCCGGATGATAGCGGGAGCACAGATACGCAGTATTTT; CDR3: CASSPDDSGSTDTQYF
size: -; V: TRBV6-5; D: -; J: TRBJ2-2; DNA: TGTGCCAGCAGACTCCAGTCCGGAATTCCCGGGGAGCTGTTTTTT; CDR3: CASRLQSGIPGELFF
size: medium-sized; V: TRBV6-1; D: TRBD2; J: TRBJ2-7; DNA: TGTGCCAGCAGGTCGGGCCCTAGCGGGATGTTAGGCGGACCCTACGAGCAGTACTTC; CDR3: CASRSGPSGMLGGPYEQYF
size: large; V: TRBV6-1; D: -; J: TRBJ2-6; DNA: TGTGCCAGCAGGGTCGTACACTCTGGGGCCAACGTCCTGACTTTC; CDR3: CASRVVHSGANVLTF
size: -; V: TRBV27; D: -; J: TRBJ2-6; DNA: TGTGCCAGCAGTACCCGGACCAGGGTATCTGGGGCCAACGTCCTGACTTTC; CDR3: CASSTRTRVSGANVLTF
size: medium-sized; V: TRBV27; D: -; J: TRBJ2-2; DNA: TGTGCCAGCAGTTTATGGGGGAGCGGGGAGCTGTTTTTT; CDR3: CASSLWGSGELFF
size: -; V: TRBV24-1; D: TRBD1; J: TRBJ2-1; DNA: TGTGCCACCAGTGATTGGGACAGCGACAACTACAATGAGCAGTTCTTC; CDR3: CATSDWDSDNYNEQFF
size: few; V: TRBV6-1; D: -; J: TRBJ2-1; DNA: TGTGCCAGCAGTGAAGGGACCAGCGATGAGCAGTTCTTC; CDR3: CASSEGTSDEQFF
size: few; V: TRBV6-1; D: -; J: TRBJ1-2; DNA: TGTGCCAGCACAGCCGACTATGGCTACACCTTC; CDR3: CASTADYGYTF
size: -; V: TRBV10-3; D: -; J: TRBJ2-7; DNA: TGTGCGGGCTTGGTGAGGAGTGCAAAAGATACGCAGTACTTC; CDR3: CAGLVRSAKDTQYF
size: few; V: TRBV7-3; D: -; J: TRBJ2-3; DNA: TGTGCCAGCAGCTTAGGGGGGCCGGATACGCAGTATTTT; CDR3: CASSLGGPDTQYF
size: -; V: TRBV6-1; D: -; J: TRBJ2-1; DNA: TGTGCGGGTGGAGTGCTGCCCGGGGAGCAGTTTTTC; CDR3: CAGGVLPGEQFF
size: hyperexpanded; V: TRBV6-1; D: -; J: TRBJ2-2; DNA: TGTGCCAGTATTAGGTCCGGGGAGCTGTTTTTT; CDR3: CASIRSGELFF
size: medium-sized; V: TRBV6-5; D: -; J: TRBJ1-6; DNA: TGTGCCAGCAGTTACTTGACAGCTATTGGGGATAATTCACCCCTCCACTTT; CDR3: CASSYLTAIGDNSPLHF
size: -; V: TRBV9; D: -; J: TRBJ2-3; DNA: TGTGCCAGCAGCTCCCACCGCCGGGGCACAGATACGCAGTATTTT; CDR3: CASSSHRRGTDTQYF
size: once; V: TRBV6-1; D: -; J: TRBJ2-3; DNA: TGTGCGGGCTTGGGGGGGCGTGCCACAGAGACCCAGTATTTT; CDR3: CAGLGGRATETQYF
size: -; V: TRBV10-2; D: -; J: TRBJ2-5; DNA: TGCGCCAGCAATTTGGGGCTAGGGGGACGGGGGACAGATACCCAGTACTTC; CDR3: CASNLGLGGRGTDTQYF
size: -; V: TRBV27; D: TRBD1; J: TRBJ1-2; DNA: TGTGCCAGCAGTTCCGGGACAGGACGGAATGGCTACACCTTC; CDR3: CASSSGTGRNGYTF
size: -; V: TRBV10-3; D: -; J: TRBJ2-7; DNA: TGTGCTATAGCCCCACTCTTCGGGACGGAATACGAGCAGTACTTC; CDR3: CAIAPLFGTEYEQYF
size: -; V: TRBV6-1; D: TRBD2; J: TRBJ2-1; DNA: TGTGCCAGCAGTGAAACACTAGCGGGAGAGGCGGATAAGCAGTTCTTC; CDR3: CASSETLAGEADKQFF
size: -; V: TRBV7-2; D: -; J: TRBJ2-7; DNA: TGTCTCACCCGTAGCGCGAGGCCCAGGACCGCAGACACGCAGTACTTC; CDR3: CLTRSARPRTADTQYF
size: -; V: TRBV11-2; D: TRBD1; J: TRBJ2-5; DNA: TGTGCCAGCAGGCAATATACTGGACAGGGGTACCAAGAGACCCAGTACTTC; CDR3: CASRQYTGQGYQETQYF
size: -; V: TRBV27; D: -; J: TRBJ1-2; DNA: TGTGCCAGCAGTTTCGCGCAGGCCAAATATGGCTACACCTTC; CDR3: CASSFAQAKYGYTF
size: few; V: TRBV3-1; D: TRBD2; J: TRBJ2-7; DNA: TGTGCCAGCAGCCAGGGGGGGGCTAGCGGGGTGTCCGAGCAGTACTTC; CDR3: CASSQGGASGVSEQYF
size: few; V: TRBV27; D: TRBD2; J: TRBJ2-4; DNA: TGTGCCAGCAGCATACTAGCGGGAGGGCAAAACATTCAGTACTTC; CDR3: CASSILAGGQNIQYF
size: medium-sized; V: TRBV6-5; D: TRBD2; J: TRBJ2-1; DNA: TGTGCCAGCAGTTACCTGAGGGGCGGGAGCTCCTACAATGAGCAGTTCTTC; CDR3: CASSYLRGGSSYNEQFF
size: -; V: TRBV7-8; D: -; J: TRBJ1-4; DNA: TGTGCCAGCAGCCCTGTGCAAACTAATGAAAAACTGTTTTTT; CDR3: CASSPVQTNEKLFF
size: -; V: TRBV6-5; D: -; J: TRBJ1-6; DNA: TGTGCCAGCAGTTACACGACCGGCGATAATTCACCCCTCCACTTT; CDR3: CASSYTTGDNSPLHF
size: -; V: TRBV10-1; D: -; J: TRBJ2-3; DNA: TGCGCCAGCAGTGTGCAGGCTACAGACACTCAGTATTTC; CDR3: CASSVQATDTQYF
size: -; V: TRBV3-1; D: TRBD2; J: TRBJ2-6; DNA: TGTGCCAGCAGCCCTACTAGCGGGAGCAGGTCTGGGGCCAACGTCCTGACTTTC; CDR3: CASSPTSGSRSGANVLTF
size: medium-sized; V: TRBV6-1; D: TRBD2; J: TRBJ2-7; DNA: TGTGCCAGCACTGAAGCGGGAGGGCCCCGGGAGCAGTACTTC; CDR3: CASTEAGGPREQYF
size: few; V: TRBV6-1; D: -; J: TRBJ1-4; DNA: TGTGCCAGCAGTCCGTCAGGGAAGGGTGAAAAACTGTTTTTT; CDR3: CASSPSGKGEKLFF
size: large; V: TRBV6-5; D: -; J: TRBJ2-1; DNA: TGTGCCAGCAGTAATGGGTACGGATCGGAAGGGCAGTTCTTC; CDR3: CASSNGYGSEGQFF
size: once; V: TRBV6-1; D: -; J: TRBJ1-2; DNA: TGTGCCAGCAGAACGGGAACTACTTACTATGGCTACACCTTC; CDR3: CASRTGTTYYGYTF
size: -; V: TRBV10-2; D: -; J: TRBJ2-3; DNA: TGCGCCAGCAGTGAGTCGGCTGGGACTGGTACGCAGTATTTT; CDR3: CASSESAGTGTQYF
size: -; V: TRBV6-1; D: TRBD2; J: TRBJ2-1; DNA: TGTGCCAGCAGCCGGACTAGCGGTGGAAGCTCCTACAATGAGCAGTTCTTC; CDR3: CASSRTSGGSSYNEQFF
size: -; V: TRBV6-4; D: TRBD2; J: TRBJ2-2; DNA: TGTGCCAGCAGTGAGGGGGGGGACACCGGGGAGCTGTTTTTT; CDR3: CASSEGGDTGELFF
size: -; V: TRBV6-1; D: -; J: TRBJ2-1; DNA: TGTGCCAGCAGTGAATATGGGAGGACAGTGACCATCAATGAGCAGTTTTTC; CDR3: CASSEYGRTVTINEQFF
size: few; V: TRBV27; D: TRBD1; J: TRBJ1-4; DNA: TGTGCCAGCAGTTTTAGTCAGGGGGGGAATGAAAAACTGTTTTTT; CDR3: CASSFSQGGNEKLFF